The sample holds a few counts of the clone carrying this TCR beta chain. These data originate in a study of blood T cell repertoires in COVID-19. Across the whole study: Cohort 3 donors were reported recovered after two negative PCRs, clearance, or symptom resolution. The cDNA or gDNA used as material had been derived from T cells, B-cell-depleted T cells, or PBMCs.

TCRdb's copy holds only in-frame clones and misses some; the assay was immunoSEQ multiplex PCR. The repertoire consists of more than 200,000 clones, with roughly 87% occurring once and the leading ten covering 7.2%. The study recruited people aged about 18 to 95 years across about two dozen US areas. There are 15 residues in the CDR3. V lost 0 bases, J lost 2 bases, and 11 bases lay in between. The V gene's germline CDR1 is SGHAT and CDR2 FQNNGV. The chain is built from TRBV11-2 and TRBJ2-7; D may be TRBD2 (6 bases). The sequence derives from a man younger than 45 in a cohort exposed to, infected with or recovered from COVID-19 (not recorded which). Sample: PBMCs or T cells enriched from blood (not recorded which). For the CDR3, the DNA is TGTGCCAGCAGCTTAGATGGGGACTCCACCTACGAGCAGTACTTC. It yields the protein CASSLDGDSTYEQYF.